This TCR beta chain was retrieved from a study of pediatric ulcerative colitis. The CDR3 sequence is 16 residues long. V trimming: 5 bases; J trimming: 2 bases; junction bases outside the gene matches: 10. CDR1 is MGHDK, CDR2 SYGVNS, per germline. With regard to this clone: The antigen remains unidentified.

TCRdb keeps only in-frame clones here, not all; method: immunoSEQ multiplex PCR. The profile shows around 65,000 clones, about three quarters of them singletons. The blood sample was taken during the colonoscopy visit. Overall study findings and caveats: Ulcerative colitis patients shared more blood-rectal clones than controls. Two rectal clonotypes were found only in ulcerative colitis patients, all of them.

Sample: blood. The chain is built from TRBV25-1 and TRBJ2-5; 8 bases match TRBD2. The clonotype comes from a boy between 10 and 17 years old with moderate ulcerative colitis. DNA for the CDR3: TGTGCCAGCAGTACCAGGCTAGCGGGTAAACAAGAGACCCAGTACTTC. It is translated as CASSTRLAGKQETQYF. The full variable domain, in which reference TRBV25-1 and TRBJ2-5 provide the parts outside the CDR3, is EADIYQTPRYLVIGTGKKITLECSQTMGHDKMYWYQQDPGMELHLIHYSYGVNSTEKGDLSSESTVSRIRTEHFPLTLESARPSHTSQYLCASSTRLAGKQETQYFGPGTRLLVL.